The 13 T cell receptor beta chains below all came from one sample that was sequenced in a study of cytomegalovirus exposure and HLA in healthy donors. Clones were sequenced by immunoSEQ multiplex PCR, and TCRdb holds only the in-frame ones, with some missing. There are about 140,000 clones in the sample; 70% to 90% occur only once, and roughly 3% lies in the top ten. Input material: PBMCs. These receptors originate from a young man in good health and CMV-seronegative.

The chain recombines TRBV5-1 with TRBJ2-3, with TRBD2 identical over 9 bases. Germline CDR1 and CDR2: SGHRS and YFSETQ. CDR3 length equals 14 residues. Trimming cost V 4 bases and J 4 bases; bases outside gene matches: 4. The CDR3 spells CASSRTSAADTQYF. For the CDR3, the DNA is TGCGCCAGCAGCCGGACTAGCGCGGCAGATACGCAGTATTTT.

The V call is TRBV2, the J call TRBJ2-2, with D uncertain. Trimming stripped 6 bases from V and 6 bases from J, with 5 bases between. The CDR3 spans 11 residues. Germline lookup yields CDR1 SNHLY and CDR2 FYNNEI. Written as DNA, the CDR3 is TGTGCCAGCAGATATGCCGGGGAGCTGTTTTTT. Translating it yields CASRYAGELFF.

The V call is TRBV28, the J call TRBJ1-2, with TRBD1 identical over 8 bases. CDR3 length equals 15 residues. CDR1 and CDR2 (germline): MDHEN, SYDVKM. The J segment lost 4 bases and the V segment lost 3 bases, leaving 7 bases of the junction unmatched. The CDR3 loop reads CASSFFRGLGYGYTF. As DNA, the CDR3 is TGTGCCAGCAGTTTTTTCAGGGGGCTGGGCTATGGCTACACCTTC.

This clone was seen a single time. The chain uses TRBV5-4 and TRBJ1-1; 9 bases align to TRBD1. Germline V gives CDR1 SGHNT, CDR2 YYREEE (reference sequence). With 3 bases clipped from V and 1 base from J, the junction kept 7 bases outside the gene matches. This CDR3 has 16 residues. The CDR3 region is CASSSGQGKGNTEAFF. The CDR3 nucleotides are TGTGCCAGCAGCTCGGGACAGGGTAAGGGGAACACTGAAGCTTTCTTT.

V is TRBV10-3 and J is TRBJ1-3; TRBD1 agrees at 9 bases. CDR1 is ENHRY, CDR2 SYGVKD, per germline. This CDR3 has 17 amino acids. The ends lost 7 bases at V and 0 bases at J; junction bases unmatched: 10. For the CDR3, the DNA is TGTGCCATCACCTTCCCGGGACAGGGCCTCTCTGGAAACACCATATATTTT. The encoded protein is CAITFPGQGLSGNTIYF.

The chain employs TRBV2 and TRBJ2-1, with 7 bases that match TRBD2. V lost 8 bases and J lost 7; bases outside the gene matches: 11. The CDR3 is 14 residues long. The germline V gene encodes CDR1 SNHLY and CDR2 FYNNEI. For the CDR3, the DNA is TGTGCCAGCCAAGCGGGGTTGACGGGGAATGAGCAGTTCTTC. Translating it yields CASQAGLTGNEQFF.

This clone was counted a few times. The J gene is TRBJ2-5, the V gene TRBV2; 7 nucleotides align to TRBD2. CDR1 and CDR2 from the germline V gene are SNHLY and FYNNEI. The V and J ends lost 7 bases and 5 bases, in that order; junction bases with no gene match: 10. CDR3 length: 14 amino acids. The CDR3 reads CASMPQRDSETQYF. The DNA for the CDR3 is TGTGCCAGCATGCCCCAGCGGGACTCCGAGACCCAGTACTTC.

The gene calls are TRBV13 and TRBJ2-7; TRBD1 might be the D (6 bases). Germline values: CDR1 PRHDT, CDR2 FYEKMQ (reference sequence). The germline V and J ends were trimmed by 1 base and 2 bases, with 15 bases remaining between them. The CDR3 runs 16 residues. The CDR3: CASSLVFWGPPYEQYF. Here the CDR3 DNA reads TGTGCCAGCAGCTTAGTATTCTGGGGGCCACCCTACGAGCAGTACTTC.

The CDR3 DNA follows: TGCGCCAGCAGCTTGTGGACAGGGGGCACAGATACGCAGTATTTT. Translated, it gives CASSLWTGGTDTQYF. J is TRBJ2-3 and V is TRBV5-1; 9 positions agree with TRBD1. Trimming cost V 1 base and J 1 base; bases outside gene matches: 1. The CDR3 loop spans 15 amino acids. Germline CDR1 and CDR2: SGHRS and YFSETQ.

CDR3 amino acids: CSVLGGGHEAFF. The CDR3 DNA follows: TGCAGCGTCCTGGGAGGGGGGCATGAAGCTTTCTTT. The V gene is TRBV29-1, the J gene TRBJ1-1; a possible D gene is TRBD1 (6 bases). This CDR3 spans 12 amino acids. From germline, CDR1 is SQVTM and CDR2 ANQGSEA. V lost 6 bases, J lost 7 bases, and 15 bases lay in between.

This clone was found a few times. The chain recombines TRBV6-6 with TRBJ1-5; D is perhaps TRBD1 (6 bases). Trimming took off 2 bases at V and 4 bases at J, with 9 bases between the two ends. Germline V CDR1 and CDR2: MNHNY, SVGAGI (reference sequence). The CDR3 runs 14 residues. The DNA of the CDR3 is TGTGCCAGCAGTTACCGGCAGGGGAATCAGCCCCAGCATTTT. Translation gives CASSYRQGNQPQHF.

This chain uses TRBV7-9 with TRBJ1-1, with D tentatively TRBD1 (5 bases). V lost 5 bases to trimming and J lost 1 base, with 8 bases between them. The CDR3 has 13 amino acids. Germline assignment: CDR1 SEHNR and CDR2 FQNEAQ (reference sequence). Written as DNA, the CDR3 is TGTGCCAGCAGCGTGGGGCAGAACACTGAAGCTTTCTTT. This sequence encodes CASSVGQNTEAFF.

The chain recombines TRBV28 with TRBJ1-1; 8 positions agree with TRBD1. The CDR3 totals 16 residues. Unmatched junction bases numbered 12, after V lost 6 bases and J lost 3 bases. Germline CDR1 and CDR2: MDHEN and SYDVKM. This chain's CDR3 is CASSAGQGAGYTEAFF. As DNA, the CDR3 is TGTGCCAGCAGCGCCGGTCAGGGGGCAGGGTACACTGAAGCTTTCTTT.